This T cell receptor beta chain was recovered during a study of T cell responses to AZD1222 COVID-19 vaccine. Study conclusions and caveats: In a largely white British group with more females than males, clonal diversity was possibly underestimated. All repertoire sampling was performed exclusively after the peak T cell response. Two AZD1222 doses significantly raised spike-specific TCR breadth and depth over controls.

Remarks on this clone: Antigen specificity is unknown.

TCRdb's copy holds only in-frame clones and misses some; the assay was immunoSEQ multiplex PCR. This sample has around 130,000 clones, with approximately 91% found just once. Combined were second doses at about 4 or about 12 weeks. The CDR3 contains 13 residues. CDR1 is SGHNT and CDR2 is YYREEE in the germline V gene (reference sequence). V lost 2 bases and J 1 base, leaving 6 bases between the germline ends. The sample in question was peripheral blood, obtained 28 days after the second AZD1222 dose. This chain joins TRBV5-4 and TRBJ1-1, with D perhaps TRBD1 (5 bases). This receptor was taken from an adult who received the AZD1222 COVID-19 vaccine. Here the CDR3 reads CASSFDRNTEAFF. The CDR3 coding sequence is TGTGCCAGCAGCTTTGACAGGAACACTGAAGCTTTCTTT.